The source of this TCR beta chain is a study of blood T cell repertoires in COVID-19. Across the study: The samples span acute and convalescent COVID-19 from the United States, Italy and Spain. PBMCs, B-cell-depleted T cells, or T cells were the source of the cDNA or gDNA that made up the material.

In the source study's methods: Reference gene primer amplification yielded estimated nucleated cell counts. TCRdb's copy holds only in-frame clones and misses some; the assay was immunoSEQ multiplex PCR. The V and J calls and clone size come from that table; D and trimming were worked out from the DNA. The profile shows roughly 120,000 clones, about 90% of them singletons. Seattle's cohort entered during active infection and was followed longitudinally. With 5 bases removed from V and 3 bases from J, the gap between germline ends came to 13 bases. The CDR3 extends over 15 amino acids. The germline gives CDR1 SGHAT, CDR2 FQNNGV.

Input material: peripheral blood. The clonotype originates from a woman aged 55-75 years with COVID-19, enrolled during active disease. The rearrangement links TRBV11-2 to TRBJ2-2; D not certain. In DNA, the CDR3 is TGTGCCAGCAGCCAAATCCAGGTTTACACCGGGGAGCTGTTTTTT. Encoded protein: CASSQIQVYTGELFF.